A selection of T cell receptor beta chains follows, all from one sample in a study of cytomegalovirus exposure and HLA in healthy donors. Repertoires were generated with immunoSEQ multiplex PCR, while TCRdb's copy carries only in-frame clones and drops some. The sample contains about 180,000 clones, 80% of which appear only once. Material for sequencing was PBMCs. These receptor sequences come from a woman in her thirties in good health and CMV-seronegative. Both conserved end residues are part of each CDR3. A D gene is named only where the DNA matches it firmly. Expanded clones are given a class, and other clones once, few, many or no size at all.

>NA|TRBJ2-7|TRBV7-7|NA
TGTGCCAGCAGCCAAGGGTCGGGGGATTCCTACGAGCAGTACTTC
CASSQGSGDSYEQYF
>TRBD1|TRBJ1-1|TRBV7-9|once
TGTGCCAGCAGCTTAGAGCAGGGGGTCACTGAAGCTTTCTTT
CASSLEQGVTEAFF
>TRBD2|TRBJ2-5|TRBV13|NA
TGTGCCAGCAGCTTAGGCCCGCCGGGACTAGCGGTAGAGACCCAGTACTTC
CASSLGPPGLAVETQYF
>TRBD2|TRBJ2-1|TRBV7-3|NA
TGTGCCAGCAGCCCACGGGGCGGGGGCAATGAGCAGTTCTTC
CASSPRGGGNEQFF
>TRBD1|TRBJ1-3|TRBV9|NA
TGTGCCAGCAGCGTCGACAGGGGCGTTGGAAACACCATATATTTT
CASSVDRGVGNTIYF
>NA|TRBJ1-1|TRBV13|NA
TGTGCCAGCAGCTCGCAAGTTGGCCCTGAAGCTTTCTTT
CASSSQVGPEAFF
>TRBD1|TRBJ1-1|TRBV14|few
TGTGCCAGCAGCCAAGAAATCGGACAGGGCGGCCGCACTGAAGCTTTCTTT
CASSQEIGQGGRTEAFF
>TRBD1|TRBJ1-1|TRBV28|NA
TGTGCCAGCAGTTTCCGACAGGGTAGGGGAACTGAAGCTTTCTTT
CASSFRQGRGTEAFF
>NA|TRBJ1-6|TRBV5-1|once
TGCGCCAGCAGCTTGGTGGGGGGACGGAGCTCCTATAATTCACCCCTCCACTTT
CASSLVGGRSSYNSPLHF
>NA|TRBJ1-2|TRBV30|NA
TGTGCCTGGAGTCGCCAGGACACGATAAGCTATGGCTACACCTTC
CAWSRQDTISYGYTF
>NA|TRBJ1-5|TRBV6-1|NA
TGTGCCAGCAGTGCTATCGAAGGGGCTAGAGGCAATCAGCCCCAGCATTTT
CASSAIEGARGNQPQHF
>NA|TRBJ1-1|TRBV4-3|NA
TGCGCCAGCAGCCAAGAACCATACATGAACACTGAAGCTTTCTTT
CASSQEPYMNTEAFF
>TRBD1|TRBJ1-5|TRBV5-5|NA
TGTGCCAGCAGCCAAGAGACAGGGCTTAGCAATCAGCCCCAGCATTTT
CASSQETGLSNQPQHF
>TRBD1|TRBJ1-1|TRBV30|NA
TGTGCCTGGAAAGCACGGGGACAGGCGAACACTGAAGCTTTCTTT
CAWKARGQANTEAFF
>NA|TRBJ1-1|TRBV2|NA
TGTGCCAGCAGTGAAGCCCACAGACTGAACACTGAAGCTTTCTTT
CASSEAHRLNTEAFF
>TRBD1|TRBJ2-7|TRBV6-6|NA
TGTGCCAGCAGCCCGCCCCGGGACAGGGGGCGAGAGCAGTACTTC
CASSPPRDRGREQYF
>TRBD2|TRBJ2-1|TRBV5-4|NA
TGTGCCAGCAGCTTACATAGCGGGGGGGCTAATGAGCAGTTCTTC
CASSLHSGGANEQFF
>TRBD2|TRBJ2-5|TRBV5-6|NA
TGTGCCAGCAGCTCCGGGGGGTTCCAAGAGACCCAGTACTTC
CASSSGGFQETQYF
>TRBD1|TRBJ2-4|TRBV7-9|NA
TGTGCCAGCAGCTCCTCCCAGAGGACAGGGCACAAAAACATTCAGTACTTC
CASSSSQRTGHKNIQYF
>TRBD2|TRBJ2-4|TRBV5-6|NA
TGTGCCAGCAGTTCGGGGGGGGGTAACTTTTTAAACATTCAGTACTTC
CASSSGGGNFLNIQYF
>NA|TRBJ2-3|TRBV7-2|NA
TGTGCCAGCAGCTTACTTACAGATACGCAGTATTTT
CASSLLTDTQYF
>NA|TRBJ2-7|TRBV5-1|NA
TGCGCCAGCAGCTTTTCCCAGGGTTACGAGCAGTACTTC
CASSFSQGYEQYF
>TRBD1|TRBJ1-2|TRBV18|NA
TGTGCCAGTCGACAGGGGGAAGGGGATGGCTACACCTTC
CASRQGEGDGYTF
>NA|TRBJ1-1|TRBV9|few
TGTGCCAGCAGCGTAACGTCAGGGGTCGGGACTGAAGCTTTCTTT
CASSVTSGVGTEAFF
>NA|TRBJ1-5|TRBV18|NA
TGTGCCAGCTCTCCCGTTAAAGGGGATCAGCCCCAGCATTTT
CASSPVKGDQPQHF
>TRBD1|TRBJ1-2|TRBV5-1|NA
TGCGCCAGCAGCTACGTTGGGACAGCGCCAAAGGAGGGCTACACCTTC
CASSYVGTAPKEGYTF
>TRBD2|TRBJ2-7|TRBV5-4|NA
TGTGCCAGCAGCTCCGGACTAGCGGGATCCTACGAGCAGTACTTC
CASSSGLAGSYEQYF
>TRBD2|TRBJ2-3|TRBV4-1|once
TGCGCCAGCAGCCACCCACCCACGGGGACTAGCGAGACGCAGTATTTT
CASSHPPTGTSETQYF
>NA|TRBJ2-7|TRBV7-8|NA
TGTGCCAGCAGCTTACTTGGGCAGGGGACCTACGAGCAGTACTTC
CASSLLGQGTYEQYF
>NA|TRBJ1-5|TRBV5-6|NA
TGTGCCAGCAGCTTGGGGCGGAATCAGCCCCAGCATTTT
CASSLGRNQPQHF
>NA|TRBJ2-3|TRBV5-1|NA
TGCGCCAGCAGCCCCCTGTCAGGATTTGGCACAGATACGCAGTATTTT
CASSPLSGFGTDTQYF
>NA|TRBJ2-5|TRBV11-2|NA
TGTGCCAGCAGCCTAGGACGAGGAGAGACCCAGTACTTC
CASSLGRGETQYF
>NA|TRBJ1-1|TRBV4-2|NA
TGTGCCAGCAGCCAAGACCCCCAGCGGAACACTGAAGCTTTCTTT
CASSQDPQRNTEAFF
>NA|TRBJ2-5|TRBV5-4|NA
TGTGCCAGCAGCTCATACCAAGAGACCCAGTACTTC
CASSSYQETQYF
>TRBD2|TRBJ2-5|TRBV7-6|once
TGTGCCAGCAGCTTAGCGAGCGGGGGGGCGGGTCAAGAGACCCAGTACTTC
CASSLASGGAGQETQYF
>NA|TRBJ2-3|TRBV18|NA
TGTGCCAGCTCACCTTTAGGGGTCACAGATACGCAGTATTTT
CASSPLGVTDTQYF
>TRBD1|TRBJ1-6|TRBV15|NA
TGTGCCACCAGGGATCCGGGACAGGGGGATCACTACGGGAATTCACCCCTCCACTTT
CATRDPGQGDHYGNSPLHF
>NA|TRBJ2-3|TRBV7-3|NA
TGTGCCAGCAGCCCCTCCAGTTCCACAGATACGCAGTATTTT
CASSPSSSTDTQYF
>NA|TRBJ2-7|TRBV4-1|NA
TGCGCCAGCAGCCACCTTAGGGGGACATACTCCTACGAGCAGTACTTC
CASSHLRGTYSYEQYF
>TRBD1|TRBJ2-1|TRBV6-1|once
TGTGCCAGCAAAATGGGACAGGTCTCCTACAATGAGCAGTTCTTC
CASKMGQVSYNEQFF
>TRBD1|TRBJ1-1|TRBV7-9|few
TGTGCCAGCAGCTTAGGTCAGGGGGTGAAGACTGAAGCTTTCTTT
CASSLGQGVKTEAFF